Listed below are T cell receptor beta chains from one sample, sequenced in a study of blood T cell repertoires in COVID-19. Repertoires were generated with immunoSEQ multiplex PCR, while TCRdb's copy carries only in-frame clones and drops some. The sample includes tens of thousands of clones, roughly 88% seen only once; the top ten take around 10%. The sequenced sample was peripheral blood. The receptors were gathered from an elderly man with acute or convalescent COVID-19. Both conserved end residues are part of each CDR3. D genes are given only for firm matches. Not all rows give a size; the values are once, few, many and, for expanded clones, a class.

TRBJ1-6	TRBD1	NA	TRBV7-3	CASSASTGVNSPLHF	TGTGCCAGCAGCGCATCGACAGGGGTTAATTCACCCCTCCACTTT
TRBJ1-1	NA	NA	TRBV19	CASSIMGGAGEMNTEAFF	TGTGCCAGTAGTATCATGGGTGGGGCAGGAGAGATGAACACTGAAGCTTTCTTT
TRBJ2-5	TRBD1	NA	TRBV24-1	CATSDAQGARETQYF	TGTGCCACCAGTGATGCCCAGGGGGCGCGGGAGACCCAGTACTTC
TRBJ2-4	TRBD2	NA	TRBV5-1	CASSLGTSKGNIQYF	TGCGCCAGCAGCTTGGGGACTAGTAAAGGGAACATTCAGTACTTC
TRBJ2-7	TRBD2	NA	TRBV6-5	CASELAGLSSYEQYF	TGTGCCAGCGAACTAGCGGGGCTGAGCTCCTACGAGCAGTACTTC
TRBJ1-2	TRBD1	NA	TRBV27	CASSLSGQGTNYGYTF	TGTGCCAGCAGTTTATCGGGACAGGGAACTAACTATGGCTACACCTTC
TRBJ1-2	NA	NA	TRBV12-3/TRBV12-4	CASSMEDGYTF	TGTGCCAGCAGTATGGAGGATGGCTACACCTTC
TRBJ2-7	TRBD2	NA	TRBV5-1	CASSLVFRTSGSWYEQYF	TGCGCCAGCAGCTTGGTTTTCCGGACTAGCGGGAGTTGGTACGAGCAGTACTTC
TRBJ1-1	NA	few	TRBV5-4	CASSLGGLANTEAFF	TGTGCCAGCAGCTTAGGAGGGTTGGCGAACACTGAAGCTTTCTTT
TRBJ2-3	TRBD1	once	TRBV10-3	CAISEWTGGTDTQYF	TGTGCCATCAGTGAGTGGACAGGGGGCACAGATACGCAGTATTTT
TRBJ2-2	NA	NA	TRBV2	CASSPTGLGTGELFF	TGTGCCAGCAGTCCGACAGGACTGGGCACCGGGGAGCTGTTTTTT
TRBJ1-1	TRBD1	NA	TRBV28	CASSPQGGGTEAFF	TGTGCCAGCAGTCCTCAGGGGGGAGGCACTGAAGCTTTCTTT
TRBJ1-5	NA	NA	TRBV3-1/TRBV3-2	CASSQGTGALGNQPQHF	TGTGCCAGCAGCCAGGGGACTGGGGCATTGGGTAATCAGCCCCAGCATTTT
TRBJ1-1	NA	NA	TRBV5-3	CARSPSQSQYSKGGQNTEAFF	TGTGCCAGAAGCCCAAGTCAGAGCCAATATAGTAAGGGAGGCCAGAACACTGAAGCTTTCTTT
TRBJ1-2	TRBD1	NA	TRBV4-3	CASSQEIPTGISGYTF	TGCGCCAGCAGCCAGGAGATACCGACAGGGATATCTGGCTACACCTTC
TRBJ2-7	NA	NA	TRBV27	CASSVVGGASYEQYF	TGTGCCAGCAGTGTGGTAGGGGGGGCCTCCTACGAGCAGTACTTC
TRBJ1-2	NA	NA	TRBV11-2	CASSLLGTTLNYGYTF	TGTGCCAGCAGCTTACTCGGGACAACTCTCAACTATGGCTACACCTTC
TRBJ1-3	NA	once	TRBV4-2	CASSQDGTRGNTIYF	TGTGCCAGCAGCCAAGATGGGACAAGGGGAAACACCATATATTTT
TRBJ1-5	NA	NA	TRBV21-1	CASSAPGQGEPQHF	TGTGCCAGCAGCGCTCCGGGACAGGGGGAGCCCCAGCATTTT
TRBJ2-7	TRBD1	NA	TRBV6-5	CASTYRDRGSYEQYF	TGTGCCAGCACGTACCGGGACAGGGGCTCCTACGAGCAGTACTTC
TRBJ2-7	TRBD2	NA	TRBV24-1	CATSDIGTSGSSYEQYF	TGTGCCACCAGTGATATCGGGACTAGCGGGAGTTCCTACGAGCAGTACTTC
TRBJ1-6	TRBD1	few	TRBV2	CASTRDSINSPLHF	TGTGCCAGCACCCGGGACAGTATTAATTCACCCCTCCACTTT
TRBJ2-5	TRBD2	NA	TRBV5-6	CASSLLAGGETQYF	TGTGCCAGCAGCTTGTTGGCGGGAGGGGAGACCCAGTACTTC
TRBJ1-5	NA	NA	TRBV12-3/TRBV12-4	CASSPLLNQPQHF	TGTGCCAGCAGCCCACTTTTGAATCAGCCCCAGCATTTT
TRBJ1-1	NA	NA	TRBV24-1	CATSENTGSRAFF	TGTGCCACCAGTGAAAATACAGGTAGTCGAGCTTTCTTT
TRBJ1-2	TRBD1	NA	TRBV2	CASSLTGGGYGYTF	TGTGCCAGCAGTCTGACAGGGGGAGGCTATGGCTACACCTTC
TRBJ1-2	NA	NA	TRBV25-1	CASSAFQGLNYGYTF	TGTGCCAGCAGTGCCTTCCAGGGGCTTAACTATGGCTACACCTTC
TRBJ2-2	TRBD1	NA	TRBV2	CASRDRELNTGELFF	TGTGCCAGCAGGGACAGGGAGTTGAACACCGGGGAGCTGTTTTTT
TRBJ2-3	NA	NA	TRBV18	CASSPLLGSPDTQYF	TGTGCCAGCTCACCACTCCTCGGGAGCCCAGATACGCAGTATTTT
TRBJ2-5	TRBD1	NA	TRBV5-1	CASSLEGGVETQYF	TGCGCCAGCAGCTTGGAAGGGGGCGTAGAGACCCAGTACTTC
TRBJ2-3	NA	NA	TRBV10-3	CATQVGETDTQYF	TGTGCCACCCAGGTGGGAGAGACAGATACGCAGTATTTT
TRBJ2-7	TRBD2	NA	TRBV7-3	CASSLMASGLSPYEQYF	TGTGCCAGCAGCTTAATGGCTAGCGGACTTTCCCCCTACGAGCAGTACTTC
TRBJ2-5	TRBD1	NA	TRBV6-2/TRBV6-3	CASSSYRGKETQYF	TGTGCCAGCAGTTCCTACAGGGGGAAAGAGACCCAGTACTTC
TRBJ1-4	NA	few	TRBV27	CASSVGGNEKLFF	TGTGCCAGTTCGGTGGGGGGTAATGAAAAACTGTTTTTT
TRBJ2-1	NA	NA	TRBV12-3/TRBV12-4	CASSFGQEQFF	TGTGCCAGCAGTTTCGGACAGGAGCAGTTCTTC
TRBJ2-1	TRBD2	NA	TRBV9	CASSAPGLAANNEQFF	TGTGCCAGCAGCGCCCCGGGACTAGCGGCGAACAATGAGCAGTTCTTC
TRBJ1-4	NA	NA	TRBV29-1	CSVGGTNEKLFF	TGCAGCGTTGGAGGAACTAATGAAAAACTGTTTTTT
TRBJ1-1	TRBD1	NA	TRBV4-3	CASSQSLPAQGTRSSAFF	TGCGCCAGCAGCCAGTCGTTGCCCGCACAGGGGACGCGGTCTTCGGCTTTCTTT
TRBJ2-1	TRBD2	once	TRBV3-1/TRBV3-2	CASSQGNSGGKGEQFF	TGTGCCAGCAGCCAAGGTAATAGCGGGGGGAAAGGTGAGCAGTTCTTC
TRBJ2-2	NA	NA	TRBV5-1	CASSSSVGELFF	TGCGCCAGCAGCTCTTCGGTAGGGGAGCTGTTTTTT
TRBJ1-4	TRBD1	NA	TRBV5-6	CASSGTGANEKLFF	TGTGCCAGCAGTGGGACAGGGGCTAATGAAAAACTGTTTTTT
TRBJ2-5	TRBD2	NA	TRBV15	CATSIAGVETQYF	TGTGCCACCAGCATAGCGGGAGTTGAGACCCAGTACTTC
TRBJ2-7	TRBD2	NA	TRBV27	CASSFLAGGNEQYF	TGTGCCAGCAGTTTTTTAGCGGGGGGCAACGAGCAGTACTTC
TRBJ2-2	NA	NA	TRBV5-1	CASSSIADPSTGELFF	TGCGCCAGCAGCTCTATAGCGGACCCATCCACCGGGGAGCTGTTTTTT
TRBJ1-1	TRBD1	NA	TRBV6-5	CASSPGQGSLAAFF	TGTGCCAGCAGCCCGGGACAGGGCTCTCTTGCAGCTTTCTTT
TRBJ1-1	NA	NA	TRBV5-1	CASSLTANTEAFF	TGCGCCAGCAGCCTAACAGCGAACACTGAAGCTTTCTTT
TRBJ2-7	TRBD1	NA	TRBV7-9	CASRIGGTGDYEQYF	TGTGCCAGCAGAATAGGGGGGACAGGGGACTACGAGCAGTACTTC
TRBJ2-5	NA	NA	TRBV3-1/TRBV3-2	CASSQDTDSRWQETQYF	TGTGCCAGCAGCCAAGATACGGACAGTCGATGGCAGGAGACCCAGTACTTC
TRBJ1-6	TRBD1	NA	TRBV5-1	CASSLEQGGSPLHF	TGCGCCAGCAGCTTGGAACAGGGGGGATCACCCCTCCACTTT
TRBJ2-3	TRBD2	NA	TRBV6-2/TRBV6-3	CASTPRRSSGYTFTDTQYF	TGTGCCAGCACCCCCCGTCGGTCTAGCGGATACACCTTCACAGATACGCAGTATTTT
TRBJ1-1	NA	NA	TRBV18	CASSQGGMNTEAFF	TGTGCCAGCTCACAGGGGGGGATGAACACTGAAGCTTTCTTT
TRBJ2-1	TRBD2	NA	TRBV11-3	CASSLGTSGRAFDEQFF	TGTGCCAGCAGCTTAGGCACTAGCGGGAGGGCCTTCGATGAGCAGTTCTTC
TRBJ2-7	TRBD2	NA	TRBV7-2	CASSLAPSGTYEQYF	TGTGCCAGCAGCTTAGCCCCTAGCGGGACCTACGAGCAGTACTTC
TRBJ1-6	TRBD1	once	TRBV11-3	CASSFAGGNSPLHF	TGTGCCAGCAGCTTTGCAGGGGGTAATTCACCCCTCCACTTT
TRBJ1-4	TRBD1	NA	TRBV12-5	CASGPGQGTTNEKLFF	TGTGCTAGTGGTCCCGGACAGGGCACGACTAATGAAAAACTGTTTTTT